Each of the 20 T cell receptor beta chains below was sequenced from the same sample in a study of OX40 agonist ivuxolimab in advanced cancers. TCRdb keeps only in-frame clones here, not all; method: immunoSEQ multiplex PCR. The profile shows over 75,000 clones, around nine tenths of them singletons. Sequencing was performed on CD4+ or CD8+ T cells sorted from blood, taken in a trial of the OX40 agonist ivuxolimab. The receptor source for this set is an adult with an advanced solid tumor such as melanoma, head and neck, liver or kidney cancer.

This clone was seen a handful of times. The chain recombines TRBV5-4 with TRBJ1-1, with a possible D match to TRBD1 (6 bases). V lost 4 bases, J lost 6 bases, and 10 bases lay in between. The CDR3 runs to 12 residues. The germline V gene encodes CDR1 SGHNT and CDR2 YYREEE (reference sequence). The CDR3 nucleotides read TGTGCCAGCAGCGACCGACAGGCTGAAGCTTTCTTT. It is translated as CASSDRQAEAFF.

The V call is TRBV7-6, the J call TRBJ2-2, with D unclear. Per the germline V gene, CDR1 is SGHVS and CDR2 is FNYEAQ. The CDR3 covers 11 residues. Deletions cut 2 bases from V and 5 bases from J, with 0 bases between. CDR3 DNA: TGTGCCAGCAGCTTAACCGGGGAGCTGTTTTTT. It translates to CASSLTGELFF.

The rearrangement links TRBV4-3 to TRBJ2-1; D gene unclear. CDR3 length equals 15 residues. The V end lost 0 bases, the J end lost 6 bases, and 12 bases lay between the germline ends. Germline V gene data show CDR1 as LGHNA and CDR2 as YSLEER. CDR3 sequence: CASSQDRFRVNEQFF. For the CDR3, the DNA is TGCGCCAGCAGCCAAGATAGGTTTCGGGTCAATGAGCAGTTCTTC.

This sequence joins TRBV6-5 and TRBJ2-7; TRBD1 aligns across 8 bases. V dropped 6 bases and J dropped 3; count of bases not matched to a gene: 1. The CDR3 runs 12 residues. Germline V gives CDR1 MNHEY, CDR2 SVGAGI. The CDR3: CASSGQGYEQYF. The CDR3 DNA is TGTGCCAGCAGCGGACAGGGCTACGAGCAGTACTTC.

The genes are TRBV28 and TRBJ2-7, with D tentatively TRBD1 (7 bases). This CDR3 is 12 amino acids long. Germline V gives CDR1 MDHEN, CDR2 SYDVKM. Trimming took off 10 bases at V and 0 bases at J, with 10 bases between the two ends. CDR3: CATGGLSYEQYF. Written as DNA, the CDR3 is TGTGCCACAGGGGGGCTCTCCTACGAGCAGTACTTC.

V gene TRBV10-3 combines with J gene TRBJ2-5; D is possibly TRBD2 (6 bases). In germline, CDR1 is ENHRY, CDR2 SYGVKD. The CDR3 consists of 13 residues. The V end lost 2 bases, the J end lost 10 bases, and 14 bases lay between the germline ends. The CDR3 sequence: CAISEPLERVQYF. CDR3 nucleotide sequence: TGTGCCATCAGTGAGCCATTAGAGCGGGTCCAGTACTTC.

In this sample, this clone turned up once. The rearrangement uses TRBV7-8 and TRBJ2-2; D remains ambiguous. The CDR3 contains 12 residues. V was clipped by 5 bases and J by 4 bases, with 5 bases between them. From germline, CDR1 is SGHVS and CDR2 FQNEAQ. The CDR3 protein is CASSPLTGELFF. CDR3 nucleotides: TGTGCCAGCAGCCCTCTCACCGGGGAGCTGTTTTTT.

This chain connects TRBV7-2 to TRBJ2-7; TRBD2 matches at 7 bases. The V gene end was trimmed by 3 bases and the J gene end by 4 bases; junction bases not matched to a gene: 6. CDR1 is SGHTA and CDR2 is FQGNSA in the germline V gene. This CDR3 has 14 amino acids. As DNA, the CDR3 is TGTGCCAGCAGCTTTGACGGGGGGTTGTACGAGCAGTACTTC. It codes for CASSFDGGLYEQYF.

The chain combines TRBV5-1 with TRBJ2-3; D is uncertain. Germline-derived CDR1 and CDR2 are SGHRS and YFSETQ. The CDR3 is 15 residues long. Deletions cut 0 bases from V and 0 bases from J, with 8 bases between. The CDR3 loop is CASSLVPGSTDTQYF. For the CDR3, the DNA is TGCGCCAGCAGCTTGGTGCCAGGTAGCACAGATACGCAGTATTTT.

This clone is a singleton in its sample. J is TRBJ2-7 and V is TRBV5-1; D might be TRBD1 or TRBD2, each matching 6 bases. There are 15 residues in the CDR3. Germline values: CDR1 SGHRS, CDR2 YFSETQ. Trimming left V 6 bases short and J 0 bases short, with 16 bases between. CDR3 region: CASNKEGTNSYEQYF. Here the CDR3 DNA reads TGCGCCAGCAATAAGGAGGGGACAAACTCCTACGAGCAGTACTTC.

The chain employs TRBV29-1 and TRBJ2-2; 9 bases align to TRBD2. V dropped 5 bases and J dropped 0; count of bases not matched to a gene: 19. The CDR3 covers 20 residues. Germline values: CDR1 SQVTM, CDR2 ANQGSEA. Here the CDR3 reads CSVSLVIGLAGGANTGELFF. In DNA form, the CDR3 reads TGCAGCGTTTCCCTCGTTATTGGACTCGCGGGGGGGGCGAACACCGGGGAGCTGTTTTTT.

V is TRBV7-2 and J is TRBJ1-1, with TRBD1 as a possible D gene (5 bases). The germline gives CDR1 SGHTA, CDR2 FQGNSA. The V and J ends lost 3 bases and 1 base respectively, with 9 bases between them. CDR3 length: 14 amino acids. The CDR3 here is CASSLGGGNTEAFF. CDR3 coding DNA: TGTGCCAGCAGCTTGGGGGGAGGGAACACTGAAGCTTTCTTT.

This sequence joins TRBV5-4 and TRBJ2-3; weak D call: TRBD2 (5 bases). V gave up 3 bases and J gave up 8 bases, with 13 bases separating them. Germline V gene data show CDR1 as SGHNT and CDR2 as YYREEE (reference sequence). This CDR3 is 13 amino acids long. CDR3 in amino acids: CASSSNSGGTQYF. In DNA, the CDR3 is TGTGCCAGCAGCTCCAACTCCGGAGGTACGCAGTATTTT. Full variable domain (rest looked up from reference TRBV5-4 and TRBJ2-3): ETGVTQSPTHLIKTRGQQVTLRCSSQSGHNTVSWYQQALGQGPQFIFQYYREEENGRGNFPPRFSGLQFPNYSSELNVNALELDDSALYLCASSSNSGGTQYFGPGTRLTVL.

This rearrangement joins TRBV5-4 to TRBJ2-3; 9 nucleotides line up with TRBD2. This CDR3 region has 16 residues. The V segment lost 3 bases and the J segment 0 bases; nucleotides outside the gene matches: 5. Per the germline V gene, CDR1 is SGHNT and CDR2 is YYREEE (reference sequence). The CDR3 loop is CASSYRLAASTDTQYF. CDR3 in DNA: TGTGCCAGCAGCTACAGACTAGCGGCTAGCACAGATACGCAGTATTTT. The full variable domain, with the rest looked up from reference TRBV5-4 and TRBJ2-3, is ETGVTQSPTHLIKTRGQQVTLRCSSQSGHNTVSWYQQALGQGPQFIFQYYREEENGRGNFPPRFSGLQFPNYSSELNVNALELDDSALYLCASSYRLAASTDTQYFGPGTRLTVL.

Only a few counts were recorded for this clone. The CDR3 region has the DNA TGTGCCAGAGGACAGAGGGTGGGCACTGAAGCTTTCTTT. It specifies CARGQRVGTEAFF. The chain recombines TRBV2 with TRBJ1-1; D may be TRBD1 (6 bases). This CDR3 region has 13 residues. In germline, CDR1 is SNHLY, CDR2 FYNNEI. V was shortened by 9 bases and J by 4 bases, with 15 bases between the two germline ends.

This clone was counted a single time. This chain links TRBV28 with TRBJ2-5; D not resolved. Germline CDR1 MDHEN, CDR2 SYDVKM. The CDR3 runs 12 residues. Between the trimmed V and J ends, which lost 2 bases and 0 bases, there was a span of 1 base. The CDR3 DNA reads TGTGCCAGCAGTTTAGACCAAGAGACCCAGTACTTC. Translated: CASSLDQETQYF.

The J gene is TRBJ2-5, the V gene TRBV7-6, with TRBD1 as a possible D gene (7 bases). Germline-derived CDR1 and CDR2 are SGHVS and FNYEAQ. V was clipped by 1 base and J by 2 bases, with 14 bases between them. The CDR3 totals 16 residues. CDR3 sequence: CASSLGPQGGQETQYF. CDR3 bases: TGTGCCAGCAGCTTAGGCCCCCAGGGGGGTCAAGAGACCCAGTACTTC.

CDR3 DNA: TGTGCCAGTAGTATGGACAGGGGTAAAGCTTTCTTT. It is translated as CASSMDRGKAFF. The rearrangement joins TRBV19 to TRBJ1-1; 9 bases are a match to TRBD1. The CDR3 totals 12 residues. Trimming cost V 3 bases and J 9 bases; bases outside gene matches: 2. From germline, CDR1 is LNHDA and CDR2 SQIVND (reference sequence).

The rearrangement joins TRBV7-2 to TRBJ1-2; the match to TRBD1 covers 7 bases. V lost 4 bases to trimming and J lost 4 bases; unmatched junction nucleotides: 9. This CDR3 region has 15 residues. Germline V gives CDR1 SGHTA, CDR2 FQGNSA. In DNA form, the CDR3 reads TGTGCCAGCAGCTCTAGGGACAGCTCTCTCTATGGCTACACCTTC. Encoded protein: CASSSRDSSLYGYTF.

J is TRBJ1-5 and V is TRBV6-4, with D maybe TRBD1 (6 bases). Trimming left V 5 bases short and J 3 bases short, with 11 bases between. CDR1 MRHNA and CDR2 SNTAGT come from the germline V gene. The CDR3 has 14 amino acids. CDR3 coding DNA: TGTGCCAGCAGTCCACAGGGATCCAATCAGCCCCAGCATTTT. Its protein product is CASSPQGSNQPQHF.